This T cell receptor beta chain originates from a study of cytomegalovirus exposure and HLA in healthy donors. Findings of the study overall: The listing of fewer than 200 TCR beta chains classed them as cytomegalovirus-associated. According to reports, the classifier identified cytomegalovirus status with high specificity and sensitivity. Many donors carried some public TCRs, although rarity characterized most TCR sequences.

Germline V gene data show CDR1 as LNHDA and CDR2 as SQIVND (reference sequence). Trimming shortened V by 5 bases and J by 0 bases, and 7 bases separated the two germline ends. The length of the CDR3 is 13 residues. It was the approximately 130-subject validation cohort, separate from the roughly 700-subject first cohort, to which the donors belonged. Libraries were prepared by immunoSEQ multiplex PCR; TCRdb keeps only in-frame clonotypes and omits some of them. The repertoire has about 310,000 clones, around 90% of them found once; the top ten carry more than 0.95%. This clone has just a few counts. Its antigen is undetermined.

Input material: PBMCs. The chain uses TRBV19 and TRBJ2-5; D not resolved. This TCR was sampled from a young man in good health and CMV-seronegative. CDR3 DNA: TGTGCCAGTAGTCAGGTTAACCAAGAGACCCAGTACTTC. It codes for CASSQVNQETQYF.